This T cell receptor (beta chain) was observed in a study of T-cell memory formation after mild COVID-19. CDR1 and CDR2 (germline): KGHSH, LQKENI. V was pared by 0 bases and J by 4 bases, with 9 bases of the junction left unmatched. CDR3 length: 17 amino acids. TCRdb analysed the 5' RACE reads with MiXCR anew, one entry per CDR3 protein. The profile shows more than 300,000 distinct CDR3 sequences, 13% to 15% of them singletons. Comment on this clonotype: What it binds is unknown.

Findings and limits, study-wide: The pre-infection memory compartment contained some responding clones, suggesting cross-reactive memory joined.

The specimen was PBMCs or a T cell subset sorted from them (not recorded which). The TCR originated in a man aged 18-30 years who had mild COVID-19 (a few samples of this study predate the infection). Cell type and time point are not known. The chain recombines TRBV18 with TRBJ1-5; 7 bases map to TRBD1. Written as DNA, the CDR3 is TGTGCCAGCTCACCACCCCTCGTGACAGGGCTTAATCAGCCCCAGCATTTT. It encodes CASSPPLVTGLNQPQHF.